One sample yielded the 26 T cell receptor beta chains listed below, sequenced in a study of blood T cell repertoires in COVID-19 (dated by TCRdb to 2019 to 2021). The library was produced with the immunoSEQ multiplex PCR assay. TCRdb stores this immuneACCESS table with in-frame sequences only. Part of the clones is absent; in the studies checked, under half of the shortfall reflects unresolved V genes, and no reason is known for the rest. Within this sample are roughly 230,000 clones, with 83% of them counted one time only. Around 5.2% of the sample goes to the ten largest clones. Sequences were obtained from peripheral blood. The receptors were gathered from a human donor in a cohort sampled during active COVID-19.

This clone was found a few times. The V gene is TRBV10-2, the J gene TRBJ2-5; D not certain. This CDR3 has 13 amino acids. The V end was cut by 6 bases, the J end by 1 base, with 9 bases between. Looked up from germline, CDR1 is WSHSY and CDR2 is SAAADI. The CDR3 DNA reads TGCGCCAGCAGGAACCAAGCCCAAGAGACCCAGTACTTC. This gives the protein CASRNQAQETQYF.

Only a few counts were recorded for this clone. This chain uses TRBV4-1 with TRBJ2-2; 8 bases fit TRBD1. The CDR3 is 17 residues long. CDR1 is MGHRA, CDR2 YSYEKL, per germline. J gave up 7 bases and V 2 bases, and 12 bases lay outside the gene matches. CDR3 amino acids: CASSQNWQGARGGELFF. The CDR3 bases are TGCGCCAGCAGCCAAAATTGGCAGGGGGCGCGTGGCGGGGAGCTGTTTTTT.

The chain joins TRBV27 to TRBJ1-2; 7 bases map to TRBD1. This CDR3 has 13 residues. Germline values: CDR1 MNHEY, CDR2 SMNVEV (reference sequence). Germline trimming cut 4 bases from V and 6 bases from J; bases unmatched to any gene: 5. The CDR3, as DNA: TGTGCCAGCAGTTCCCGACAGGGACATGGCTACACCTTC. Translating it yields CASSSRQGHGYTF.

In DNA, the CDR3 is TGTGCCACCAGCAGAGCGGCAGATACGCAGTATTTT. Translated: CATSRAADTQYF. This chain uses TRBV15 with TRBJ2-3, with D uncertain. Looked up from germline, CDR1 is LNHNV and CDR2 is YYDKDF (reference sequence). V lost 1 base and J lost 4, with 3 bases in between. The length of the CDR3 is 12 residues. The full variable domain, rest sourced from reference TRBV15 and TRBJ2-3, is DAMVIQNPRYQVTQFGKPVTLSCSQTLNHNVMYWYQQKSSQAPKLLFHYYDKDFNNEADTPDNFQSRRPNTSFCFLDIRSPGLGDTAMYLCATSRAADTQYFGPGTRLTVL.

The V and J genes are TRBV11-3 and TRBJ2-3; 8 bases line up with TRBD2. V trimming: 3 bases; J trimming: 2 bases; junction bases outside the gene matches: 4. Germline CDR1 SGHNT, CDR2 YENEEA. The CDR3 consists of 15 residues. CDR3 loop: CASSFSGGPTDTQYF. The CDR3 DNA reads TGTGCCAGCAGCTTTTCGGGGGGGCCCACAGATACGCAGTATTTT. Variable domain in full (rest from reference TRBV11-3 and TRBJ2-3): EAGVVQSPRYKIIEKKQPVAFWCNPISGHNTLYWYLQNLGQGPELLIRYENEEAVDDSQLPKDRFSAERLKGVDSTLKIQPAELGDSAVYLCASSFSGGPTDTQYFGPGTRLTVL.

This chain links TRBV7-8 with TRBJ2-7; TRBD1 agrees at 7 bases. J gave up 1 base and V 0 bases, and 3 bases lay outside the gene matches. Germline V gives CDR1 SGHVS, CDR2 FQNEAQ. The CDR3 loop spans 15 amino acids. CDR3 coding DNA: TGTGCCAGCAGCTTAGCCCGGGACAGTTCCTACGAGCAGTACTTC. Translated, it gives CASSLARDSSYEQYF.

CDR3 loop: CASSLSSGSAYEQYF. DNA for the CDR3: TGTGCCAGCAGCTTGAGTAGCGGGAGCGCCTACGAGCAGTACTTC. The rearrangement links TRBV5-4 to TRBJ2-7; 9 bases align to TRBD2. With V trimmed by 1 base and J by 2 bases, 4 bases remained unmatched. CDR1 and CDR2 from the germline V gene are SGHNT and YYREEE (reference sequence). This CDR3 region has 15 residues.

V is TRBV25-1 and J is TRBJ1-4; D is possibly TRBD1 (5 bases). V lost 10 bases and J 3 bases, leaving 15 bases between the germline ends. The CDR3 covers 14 residues. The V gene's germline CDR1 is MGHDK and CDR2 SYGVNS. The CDR3 DNA reads as TGTGCCACCTCTGGGGCAGGGCCTAATGAAAAACTGTTTTTT. It codes for CATSGAGPNEKLFF.

This clone was seen only a few times. The rearrangement uses TRBV6-2 or TRBV6-3 and TRBJ2-2; D is possibly TRBD1 (6 bases). Trimming cost V 6 bases and J 4 bases, with 18 bases left between them. CDR1 is MNHEY, CDR2 SVGEGT, per germline. CDR3 length: 16 amino acids. CDR3 coding DNA: TGTGCCAGCAGCCCTCACCAGGGGCGGATCACCGGGGAGCTGTTTTTT. It specifies CASSPHQGRITGELFF.

This clone showed up just once. The CDR3 nucleotides are TGTGCCAGCACAGACCCGGGGAATGAAAAACTGTTTTTT. Amino acid sequence: CASTDPGNEKLFF. This chain links TRBV6-6 with TRBJ1-4, with no clear D. V lost 7 bases to trimming and J lost 5 bases, with 11 bases between them. Germline CDR1 reads MNHNY; CDR2 reads SVGAGI (reference sequence). The CDR3 contains 13 residues.

The chain carries TRBV18 and TRBJ1-4, with 8 bases lining up with TRBD1. Germline-derived CDR1 and CDR2 are KGHSH and LQKENI. CDR3 length: 16 residues. Trimming at V came to 4 bases and at J to 3 bases, leaving 7 bases not matched to a gene. The CDR3 reads CASSLDRGRANEKLFF. CDR3 in DNA: TGTGCCAGCTCACTCGACAGGGGACGGGCTAATGAAAAACTGTTTTTT.

The J gene is TRBJ2-1, the V gene TRBV18; 9 bases are a match to TRBD1. The CDR3 is 14 residues long. In germline, CDR1 is KGHSH, CDR2 LQKENI. V shed 3 bases and J 6 bases; nucleotides not matched to a gene: 3. CDR3 nucleotide sequence: TGTGCCAGCTCACCGGGACAGGGCATCAATGAGCAGTTCTTC. It codes for CASSPGQGINEQFF.

Ten or more counts support this clone. The J gene is TRBJ2-5, the V gene TRBV6-5, with D possibly TRBD2 on 5 matching bases. The CDR3 has 14 amino acids. Trimming took 5 bases from V and 2 from J, leaving 12 bases between them. From germline, CDR1 is MNHEY and CDR2 SVGAGI. The CDR3 DNA is TGTGCCAGCAGTCGCGAGCGGCGGCAAGAGACCCAGTACTTC. Translating it yields CASSRERRQETQYF.

V and J are TRBV2 and TRBJ2-7; TRBD1 might be the D (5 bases). The CDR3 has 15 residues. V lost 4 bases, J lost 0 bases, and 13 bases lay in between. Germline CDR1 reads SNHLY; CDR2 reads FYNNEI. The CDR3 reads CASSGEQAFSYEQYF. The CDR3 DNA follows: TGTGCCAGCAGTGGAGAACAGGCCTTCTCCTACGAGCAGTACTTC.

A note on this clone: At the DNA level, this CDR3 is encoded by other sequences in the same sample as well. The V gene is TRBV20-1, the J gene TRBJ1-1; D is ambiguous. CDR3 length: 11 amino acids. V was shortened by 3 bases and J by 5 bases, with 7 bases between the two germline ends. Germline V gives CDR1 DFQATT, CDR2 SNEGSKA (reference sequence). The CDR3 sequence is CSASPGTEAFF. The CDR3 region has the DNA TGCAGTGCTAGTCCCGGGACTGAAGCTTTCTTT.

This clone occurred once. The rearrangement uses TRBV15 and TRBJ2-2; tentative D call: TRBD2 (6 bases). Trimming removed 5 bases from V and 7 bases from J, with 17 bases in between. The CDR3 is 15 amino acids. The germline V gene has CDR1 LNHNV and CDR2 YYDKDF (reference sequence). Here the CDR3 reads CATSSKAGTVGELFF. The DNA for the CDR3 is TGTGCCACCAGCTCCAAGGCGGGGACCGTCGGGGAGCTGTTTTTT. The whole variable domain, remainder taken from reference TRBV15 and TRBJ2-2, is DAMVIQNPRYQVTQFGKPVTLSCSQTLNHNVMYWYQQKSSQAPKLLFHYYDKDFNNEADTPDNFQSRRPNTSFCFLDIRSPGLGDTAMYLCATSSKAGTVGELFFGEGSRLTVL.

The CDR3 DNA is TGTGCCAGCAGTGGTCGGGGGAAGGTGGAATCACCCCTCCACTTT. Protein product: CASSGRGKVESPLHF. The J gene is TRBJ1-6, the V gene TRBV6-4; a weak D match, TRBD1 (5 bases). Germline CDR1 is MRHNA and CDR2 is SNTAGT. CDR3 length equals 15 residues. V gave up 4 bases and J gave up 10 bases, with 17 bases separating them.

J is TRBJ1-1 and V is TRBV19; TRBD1 matches 7 bases. V lost 7 bases and J lost 5; bases outside the gene matches: 10. Germline values: CDR1 LNHDA, CDR2 SQIVND (reference sequence). The CDR3 totals 14 residues. The DNA for the CDR3 is TGTGCCAGTAAATCGGACAGGCCGGGGACTGAAGCTTTCTTT. Translation: CASKSDRPGTEAFF.

This chain joins TRBV19 and TRBJ1-6; D unresolved. The germline V gene encodes CDR1 LNHDA and CDR2 SQIVND (reference sequence). The CDR3 has 14 amino acids. Trimming pared 5 bases from V and 10 bases from J, leaving 15 bases between. CDR3 region: CASSATVPRSPLHF. In nucleotides, the CDR3 is TGTGCCAGTAGTGCAACGGTCCCGAGATCACCCCTCCACTTT.

The rearrangement uses TRBV7-3 and TRBJ1-1, with D perhaps TRBD1 (6 bases). The germline V gene has CDR1 SGHTA and CDR2 FQGTGA. Trimming stripped 6 bases from V and 3 bases from J, with 14 bases between. This CDR3 has 14 residues. The CDR3 coding sequence is TGTGCCAGCAGGCCTCAAGGGGGGGACACTGAAGCTTTCTTT. Its translation is CASRPQGGDTEAFF.

The rearrangement links TRBV5-1 to TRBJ1-1, with D possibly TRBD1 on 6 matching bases. Germline V CDR1 and CDR2: SGHRS, YFSETQ. V was shortened by 3 bases and J by 0 bases, with 9 bases between the two germline ends. The CDR3 contains 14 residues. In nucleotides, the CDR3 is TGCGCCAGCAGCTATACAGGGATGAACACTGAAGCTTTCTTT. It is translated as CASSYTGMNTEAFF.

This chain uses TRBV24-1 with TRBJ1-5; D perhaps matches TRBD1 (6 bases). Trimming pared 3 bases from V and 5 bases from J, leaving 13 bases between. Germline loops: CDR1 KGHDR, CDR2 SFDVKD. CDR3 length: 15 amino acids. The CDR3 bases are TGTGCCACCAGTGATCGGGGGGGGCTTGATCAGCCCCAGCATTTT. This codes for CATSDRGGLDQPQHF.

The chain uses TRBV3-1 (or the pseudogene TRBV3-2) and TRBJ2-1; 13 bases fit TRBD2. The CDR3 covers 16 residues. With 5 bases clipped from V and 7 bases from J, the junction kept 8 bases outside the gene matches. Germline values: CDR1 LGHDT, CDR2 YNNKEL (reference sequence). CDR3 in DNA: TGTGCCAGCAGCATACGGACTAGCGGGAGCGGTAATGAGCAGTTCTTC. This gives the protein CASSIRTSGSGNEQFF.

The rearrangement links TRBV11-2 to TRBJ1-1; possible D gene TRBD1, 6 bases. The CDR3 runs to 16 residues. The germline CDR1 and CDR2 sequences are SGHAT and FQNNGV. V was cut by 2 bases and J by 2 bases, with 15 bases left in between. This CDR3 is CASSLRVRGGNTEAFF. CDR3 bases: TGTGCCAGCAGCTTAAGGGTGAGGGGGGGAAACACTGAAGCTTTCTTT.

This sequence joins TRBV27 and TRBJ2-7; possibly TRBD2 for D (5 bases). Trimming pared 5 bases from V and 3 bases from J, leaving 14 bases between. Germline CDR1 MNHEY, CDR2 SMNVEV (reference sequence). The CDR3 spans 14 residues. The CDR3 reads CASSPLADGYEQYF. CDR3 bases: TGTGCCAGCAGTCCGCTAGCTGATGGCTACGAGCAGTACTTC.

This chain joins TRBV3-1 (or the pseudogene TRBV3-2) and TRBJ2-2, with D possibly TRBD2 on 6 matching bases. Germline V CDR1 and CDR2: LGHDT, YNNKEL (reference sequence). This CDR3 region has 16 residues. Deletions cut 4 bases from V and 2 bases from J, with 14 bases between. DNA for the CDR3: TGTGCCAGCAGCCGGGGGGTCTGGGCTAACACCGGGGAGCTGTTTTTT. Translated: CASSRGVWANTGELFF.